One and the same sample provided the 18 T cell receptor beta chains below, sequenced in a study of cytomegalovirus exposure and HLA in healthy donors. PCR involved 60 Vbeta and 13 Jbeta primers. Generated by immunoSEQ multiplex PCR, the TCRdb table keeps only in-frame clones and is missing some. The top ten clones hold roughly a sixth of a sample with fewer than 250,000 clones, roughly 80% of them seen once. The material sequenced was PBMCs. These receptors all stem from a man aged 40-49 years in good health and CMV-seronegative.

V gene TRBV6-5 combines with J gene TRBJ2-1, with D uncertain. The CDR3 totals 11 residues. V was cut by 2 bases and J by 16 bases, with 12 bases left in between. Germline CDR1 reads MNHEY; CDR2 reads SVGAGI. The CDR3 sequence: CASSYGSARFF. CDR3 coding DNA: TGTGCCAGCAGTTACGGCTCAGCGCGATTCTTC.

This sequence joins TRBV5-6 and TRBJ2-2; 7 positions match TRBD1. The germline V gene has CDR1 SGHDT and CDR2 YYEEEE. V lost 7 bases, J lost 3 bases, and 6 bases stayed unmatched. This CDR3 spans 14 amino acids. Written as DNA, the CDR3 is TGTGCCAGCCGACAGGGCGAATACACCGGGGAGCTGTTTTTT. It encodes CASRQGEYTGELFF.

V and J are TRBV6-4 and TRBJ1-1; D remains ambiguous. The ends were cut back, 3 bases at V and 1 base at J, with 9 bases in the middle. This CDR3 has 14 amino acids. Germline V CDR1 and CDR2: MRHNA, SNTAGT. The CDR3 is CASSDSNRNTEAFF. DNA for the CDR3: TGTGCCAGCAGTGATTCCAACAGGAACACTGAAGCTTTCTTT.

The CDR3 region has the DNA TGTGCCAGTAGTCCCCGGAACAGGGGGCGCGGGAGCAATCAGCCCCAGCATTTT. Translation: CASSPRNRGRGSNQPQHF. The chain joins TRBV19 to TRBJ1-5; 9 bases are shared with TRBD1. Germline assignment: CDR1 LNHDA and CDR2 SQIVND (reference sequence). The CDR3 extends over 18 amino acids. The ends lost 5 bases at V and 1 base at J; junction bases unmatched: 12.

The chain employs TRBV6-7 and TRBJ2-5; maybe TRBD1 (5 bases). TRBV6-7 is given ORF status, its function remaining uncertain. V lost 6 bases and J lost 7, with 12 bases in between. This CDR3 region has 12 residues. The CDR3 DNA sequence: TGTGCCAGCAGCACAACAAGGGGGACCCAGTACTTC. Amino acids: CASSTTRGTQYF.

Comments on this clone: An end of the junction does not agree with germline; a read error may underlie this. The chain's CDR3 is CSARDTQYF. CDR3 in DNA: TGCAGTGCGAGAGATACGCAGTATTTT. The chain joins TRBV20-1 to TRBJ2-3; D is undetermined. CDR3 length: 9 amino acids. Germline-derived CDR1 and CDR2 are DFQATT and SNEGSKA (reference sequence).

The CDR3 sequence: CASSPERGRNQPQHF. As DNA, the CDR3 is TGTGCCAGCAGCCCAGAGCGGGGCCGTAATCAGCCCCAGCATTTT. V is TRBV7-6 and J is TRBJ1-5; maybe TRBD1 (5 bases). The V end was cut by 5 bases, the J end by 4 bases, with 15 bases between. The CDR3 covers 15 residues. Looked up from germline, CDR1 is SGHVS and CDR2 is FNYEAQ.

CDR3 sequence (DNA): TGCGCCAGCAGCCAGGTCCGGTCGAACTATGGCTACACCTTC. Its protein is CASSQVRSNYGYTF. The V gene is TRBV4-1, the J gene TRBJ1-2; D gene ambiguous. CDR1 is MGHRA and CDR2 is YSYEKL in the germline V gene. The V end was cut by 3 bases, the J end by 2 bases, with 10 bases between. The CDR3 covers 14 residues.

CDR3 protein: CASSLILDRGMYTQYF. CDR3 coding DNA: TGTGCCAGCAGCTTAATCCTGGACAGGGGGATGTATACGCAGTATTTT. This chain connects TRBV7-8 to TRBJ2-3, with 10 bases lining up with TRBD1. This CDR3 has 16 amino acids. The ends lost 2 bases at V and 7 bases at J; junction bases unmatched: 9. Germline V lookup: CDR1 SGHVS, CDR2 FQNEAQ.

The gene calls are TRBV5-1 and TRBJ1-2; 7 positions match TRBD1. This CDR3 has 15 residues. Germline CDR1 is SGHRS and CDR2 is YFSETQ. With 0 bases clipped from V and 3 bases from J, the junction kept 5 bases outside the gene matches. The CDR3 sequence is CASSLGGRGYYGYTF. CDR3 bases: TGCGCCAGCAGCTTGGGTGGCAGGGGGTACTATGGCTACACCTTC.

This chain connects TRBV29-1 to TRBJ1-1; possibly TRBD1 for D (5 bases). Per germline, CDR1 SQVTM and CDR2 ANQGSEA. The V and J ends lost 6 bases and 0 bases respectively, with 5 bases between them. This CDR3 region has 11 residues. The CDR3 spells CSVRVNTEAFF. As DNA, the CDR3 is TGCAGCGTCAGGGTGAACACTGAAGCTTTCTTT.

V usage is TRBV6-1 and J usage is TRBJ1-1, with D possibly being TRBD1 (6 bases). Looked up from germline, CDR1 is MNHNS and CDR2 is SASEGT. Trimming removed 7 bases from V and 3 bases from J, with 15 bases in between. This CDR3 spans 14 amino acids. The CDR3 DNA sequence: TGTGCCAGCACCAGGACAGAAACCCACACTGAAGCTTTCTTT. Protein: CASTRTETHTEAFF.

The rearrangement joins TRBV7-2 to TRBJ2-3; 9 bases match TRBD2. The CDR3 totals 16 residues. V lost 1 base and J lost 1; bases outside the gene matches: 3. CDR1 is SGHTA and CDR2 is FQGNSA in the germline V gene. The CDR3 loop reads CASSLGLAGGTDTQYF. The CDR3 DNA reads as TGTGCCAGCAGCTTAGGGTTAGCGGGAGGCACAGATACGCAGTATTTT.

The V and J genes are TRBV5-6 and TRBJ2-7; D possibly corresponds to TRBD1 (9 bases). The germline V gene encodes CDR1 SGHDT and CDR2 YYEEEE. CDR3 length: 17 amino acids. Trimming cost V 3 bases and J 3 bases, with 22 bases left between them. DNA of the CDR3: TGTGCCAGCAGCTCCCGGGGGGGACAGGGAACCCTCTACGAGCAGTACTTC. Translating it yields CASSSRGGQGTLYEQYF.

The genes are TRBV18 and TRBJ2-7; D is unclear. Germline CDR1 is KGHSH and CDR2 is LQKENI. This CDR3 comprises 15 residues. The V end was cut by 2 bases, the J end by 3 bases, with 14 bases between. The CDR3 coding sequence is TGTGCCAGCTCACCAGTGACCCGCAGCGTCTACGAGCAGTACTTC. As protein: CASSPVTRSVYEQYF.

The rearrangement links TRBV10-3 to TRBJ2-3; 8 nucleotides line up with TRBD2. J was trimmed by 0 bases and V by 10 bases; bases with no gene match: 12. CDR3 length: 16 amino acids. Germline-derived CDR1 and CDR2 are ENHRY and SYGVKD. CDR3 protein: CATRSETSVSTDTQYF. The CDR3 DNA reads TGTGCCACCCGCTCCGAGACTAGCGTAAGCACAGATACGCAGTATTTT.

The rearrangement joins TRBV6-5 to TRBJ1-4; TRBD1 matches at 8 bases. This CDR3 has 13 residues. J gave up 8 bases and V 2 bases, and 1 base lay outside the gene matches. Germline V gene data show CDR1 as MNHEY and CDR2 as SVGAGI. The chain's CDR3 is CASSYDRGEKLFF. The CDR3 coding sequence is TGTGCCAGCAGTTACGACAGGGGCGAAAAACTGTTTTTT.

CDR3 nucleotide sequence: TGTGCCAGCAAGGAGGGGATTTCCTCTGGAAACACCATATATTTT. Protein sequence: CASKEGISSGNTIYF. The rearrangement joins TRBV2 to TRBJ1-3, with D maybe TRBD1 (5 bases). Germline values: CDR1 SNHLY, CDR2 FYNNEI. The V and J ends lost 7 bases and 0 bases respectively, with 13 bases between them. The CDR3 runs to 15 residues.